This T cell receptor beta chain comes out of a study of Ad26.COV2.S vaccination and SARS-CoV-2 variants. Study as a whole: Enrollment placed the donor in the COV1001 Ad26.COV2.S trial arm.

Clones were read by immunoSEQ multiplex PCR, and TCRdb kept only the in-frame ones, dropping some. The sample lists about 440,000 clones; 90% were seen once. This clone was picked up a small number of times. The ends were cut back, 6 bases at V and 3 bases at J, with 12 bases in the middle. CDR3 length: 14 amino acids. Per the germline V gene, CDR1 is SGHAT and CDR2 is FQNNGV. Treatment noted: 15 to 20 received Ad26.COV2.S at low or high dose, single or two shots; five or six received placebo; per-sample allocation not given. It was on day 63 after the first vaccine or placebo injection that samples were taken. Ad26.COV2.S expressed prefusion-stabilized spike from the original Wuhan strain.

The sequencing used peripheral blood, collected in a trial of Ad26.COV2.S vaccine versus placebo. This clonotype was sampled from a person between 18 and 60 years old who received the Ad26.COV2.S COVID-19 vaccine or a placebo. The chain links TRBV11-2 to TRBJ2-1; weak D call: TRBD2 (5 bases). Here the CDR3 DNA reads TGTGCCAGCAGATCGATCCGGGACTACAATGAGCAGTTCTTC. It encodes CASRSIRDYNEQFF.